This TCR beta chain emerged from a study of blood T cell repertoires in COVID-19. This clone was detected once. This CDR3 region has 17 residues. V gave up 0 bases and J gave up 4 bases; unmatched junction bases: 8. Germline V gene data show CDR1 as MNHNS and CDR2 as SASEGT. Profiled with immunoSEQ multiplex PCR; TCRdb holds only in-frame clones, not every one. The sample has roughly 200,000 clones, about nine tenths seen once; the top ten hold 5% to 6.5%. The sequenced sample consisted of peripheral blood. The V call is TRBV6-1, the J call TRBJ2-3, with 9 nucleotides matching TRBD2. The TCR was taken from an elderly man with acute or convalescent COVID-19. This CDR3 is CASSEAFAGGPSDTQYF. In DNA, the CDR3 is TGTGCCAGCAGTGAAGCATTCGCGGGAGGGCCATCAGATACGCAGTATTTT.